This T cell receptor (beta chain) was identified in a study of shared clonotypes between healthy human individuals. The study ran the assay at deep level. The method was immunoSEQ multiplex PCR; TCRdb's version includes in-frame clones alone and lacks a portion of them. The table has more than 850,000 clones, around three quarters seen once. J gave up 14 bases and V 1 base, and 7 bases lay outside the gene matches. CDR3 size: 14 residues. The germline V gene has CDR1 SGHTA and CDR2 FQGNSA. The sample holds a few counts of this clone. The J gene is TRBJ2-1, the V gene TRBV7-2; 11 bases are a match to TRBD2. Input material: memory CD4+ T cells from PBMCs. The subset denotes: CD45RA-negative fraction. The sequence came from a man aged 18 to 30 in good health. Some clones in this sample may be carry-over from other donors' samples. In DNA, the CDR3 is TGTGCCAGCAGCTTAGGGTTAGCGGGAGGGCGGGAGTTCTTC. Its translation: CASSLGLAGGREFF.